The 5 T cell receptor beta chains listed next were all sequenced from one sample in a study of blood T cell repertoires in COVID-19. Data came from immunoSEQ multiplex PCR; TCRdb stores just in-frame clones and leaves some out. The sample shows under 95,000 clones, roughly 85% of them seen only once. Input material: peripheral blood. The receptors derive from a man aged 50 to 59 with COVID-19, enrolled during active disease.

This clone was detected only once. J is TRBJ2-7 and V is TRBV27; D may be TRBD2 (7 bases). Trimming cost V 6 bases and J 3 bases, with 15 bases left between them. There are 14 residues in the CDR3. In germline, CDR1 is MNHEY, CDR2 SMNVEV (reference sequence). CDR3 sequence (DNA): TGTGCCAGCAGGGCCGCCGGGGGGCGCTACGAGCAGTACTTC. Translating gives CASRAAGGRYEQYF.

The genes are TRBV29-1 and TRBJ1-1; 9 nucleotides match TRBD1. The V gene end was trimmed by 0 bases and the J gene end by 10 bases; junction bases not matched to a gene: 6. This CDR3 has 13 amino acids. The germline V gene has CDR1 SQVTM and CDR2 ANQGSEA. DNA of the CDR3: TGCAGCGTTGAAGAGCAGACAGGGGGTACAGCTTTCTTT. The encoded protein is CSVEEQTGGTAFF.

This chain connects TRBV19 to TRBJ1-2, with 10 bases lining up with TRBD1. Unmatched junction bases numbered 6, after V lost 4 bases and J lost 4 bases. The germline V gene encodes CDR1 LNHDA and CDR2 SQIVND (reference sequence). The CDR3 has 15 amino acids. As DNA, the CDR3 is TGTGCCAGTAGTACGGGGACAGGGGAGTTCTATGGCTACACCTTC. This sequence encodes CASSTGTGEFYGYTF.

V gene TRBV20-1 combines with J gene TRBJ2-1; TRBD1 might be the D (6 bases). Germline-derived CDR1 and CDR2 are DFQATT and SNEGSKA (reference sequence). This CDR3 comprises 11 residues. The ends were cut back, 8 bases at V and 7 bases at J, with 12 bases in the middle. For the CDR3, the DNA is TGCAGTCCAACCACAGGGAATGAGCAGTTCTTC. This sequence encodes CSPTTGNEQFF.

The chain carries TRBV2 and TRBJ2-2; maybe TRBD1 (6 bases). Looked up from germline, CDR1 is SNHLY and CDR2 is FYNNEI. V was pared by 3 bases and J by 3 bases, with 26 bases between. This CDR3 spans 20 amino acids. Written as DNA, the CDR3 is TGTGCCAGCAGTGAGAGGGGGACATCAGTTACCCAGAAATACACCGGGGAGCTGTTTTTT. Protein sequence: CASSERGTSVTQKYTGELFF. Full variable domain (remainder filled in from reference TRBV2 and TRBJ2-2): EPEVTQTPSHQVTQMGQEVILRCVPISNHLYFYWYRQILGQKVEFLVSFYNNEISEKSEIFDDQFSVERPDGSNFTLKIRSTKLEDSAMYFCASSERGTSVTQKYTGELFFGEGSRLTVL.